This T cell receptor beta chain derives from a study of neoadjuvant anti-PD-1 for oral cavity cancer. Details on this clone: Antigen unknown.

Described time point: after neoadjuvant nivolumab, at surgical resection. Study-wide points: Higher pretreatment Treg/Th17 ratios tracked higher pretreatment blood clonality.

This table comes from immunoSEQ multiplex PCR, and its TCRdb copy is limited to in-frame clones, with some not included. The data contain some 9,800 clones, roughly 57% of them singletons. The CDR3 spans 14 residues. The source of this sequence is a person between 35 and 79 years old with oral cavity squamous cell carcinoma. This rearrangement joins TRBV21-1 to TRBJ1-5. TRBV21-1 is labeled a pseudogene. Here the sequenced sample was PBMCs, taken after nivolumab (anti-PD-1) treatment. The CDR3: CASSFRDSNQPQHF. The CDR3 DNA reads TGTGCCAGCAGCTTCCGGGACAGCAATCAGCCCCAGCATTTT.